This TCR beta chain was identified during a study of graft-versus-host responses after intestinal transplantation. Study overall: Each recipient received a multivisceral, liver-intestinal, or isolated intestinal graft. Study-wide results and limits: In recipient marrow, GvH clones were found, and some appeared first in ileum or blood.

Points on this clone: What it recognizes is unknown.

The data were produced by immunoSEQ multiplex PCR, yet TCRdb's version contains in-frame clones alone and is incomplete. Here the sample spans roughly 120,000 clones, 85% to 95% being singletons. Deletions cut 2 bases from V and 0 bases from J, with 5 bases between. The germline V gene has CDR1 SGHTS and CDR2 YDEGEE. CDR3 length equals 14 residues. The specimen was unstimulated CD4+ T cells sorted from spleen or lymph node cells, collected before transplant. The TCR comes from a human donor who was the organ donor for an intestinal transplant. This rearrangement joins TRBV5-8 to TRBJ1-4; no firm D call. CDR3 DNA sequence: TGTGCCAGCAGCTTTGGCGCAACTAATGAAAAACTGTTTTTT. This translates into CASSFGATNEKLFF.